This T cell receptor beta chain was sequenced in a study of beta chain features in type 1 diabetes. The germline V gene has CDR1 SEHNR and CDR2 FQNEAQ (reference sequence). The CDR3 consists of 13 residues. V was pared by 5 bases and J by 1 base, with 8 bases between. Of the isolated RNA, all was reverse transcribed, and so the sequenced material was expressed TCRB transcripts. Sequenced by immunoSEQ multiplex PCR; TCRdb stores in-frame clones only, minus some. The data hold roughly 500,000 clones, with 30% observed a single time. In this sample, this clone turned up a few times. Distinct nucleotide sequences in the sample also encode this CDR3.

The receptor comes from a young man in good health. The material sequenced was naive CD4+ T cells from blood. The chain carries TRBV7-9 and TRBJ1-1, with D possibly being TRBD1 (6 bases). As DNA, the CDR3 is TGTGCCAGCAGCGCACAGGGGAACACTGAAGCTTTCTTT. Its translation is CASSAQGNTEAFF. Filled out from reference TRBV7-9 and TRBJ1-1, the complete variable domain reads DTGVSQNPRHKITKRGQNVTFRCDPISEHNRLYWYRQTLGQGPEFLTYFQNEAQLEKSRLLSDRFSAERPKGSFSTLEIQRTEQGDSAMYLCASSAQGNTEAFFGQGTRLTVV.